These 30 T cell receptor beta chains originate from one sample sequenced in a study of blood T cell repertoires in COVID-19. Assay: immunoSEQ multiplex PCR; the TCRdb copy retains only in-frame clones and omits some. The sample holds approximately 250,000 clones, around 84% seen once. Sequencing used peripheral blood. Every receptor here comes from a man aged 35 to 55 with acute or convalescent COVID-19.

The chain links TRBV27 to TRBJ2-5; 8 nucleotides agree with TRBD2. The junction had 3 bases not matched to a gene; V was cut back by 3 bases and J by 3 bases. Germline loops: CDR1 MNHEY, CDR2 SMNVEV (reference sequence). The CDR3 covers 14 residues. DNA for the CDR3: TGTGCCAGCAGTTTCGGCGGGGGGAAAGAGACCCAGTACTTC. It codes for CASSFGGGKETQYF.

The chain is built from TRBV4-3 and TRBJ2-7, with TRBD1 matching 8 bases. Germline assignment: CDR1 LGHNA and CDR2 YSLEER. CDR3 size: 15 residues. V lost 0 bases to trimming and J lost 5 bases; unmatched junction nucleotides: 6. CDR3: CASSQDARGLNEQYF. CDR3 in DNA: TGCGCCAGCAGCCAAGATGCCAGGGGGCTGAACGAGCAGTACTTC.

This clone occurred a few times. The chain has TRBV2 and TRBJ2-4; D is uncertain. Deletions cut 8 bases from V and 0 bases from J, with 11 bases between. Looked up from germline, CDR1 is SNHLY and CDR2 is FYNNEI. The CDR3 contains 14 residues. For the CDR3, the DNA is TGTGCCAGCCTAGAAGCCTTAGCCAAAAACATTCAGTACTTC. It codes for CASLEALAKNIQYF. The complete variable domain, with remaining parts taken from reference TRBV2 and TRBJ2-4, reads EPEVTQTPSHQVTQMGQEVILRCVPISNHLYFYWYRQILGQKVEFLVSFYNNEISEKSEIFDDQFSVERPDGSNFTLKIRSTKLEDSAMYFCASLEALAKNIQYFGAGTRLSVL.

CDR3 sequence reads: CASSPTGSYNEQFF. CDR3 sequence (DNA): TGTGCCAGCAGCCCCACAGGGTCCTACAATGAGCAGTTCTTC. This rearrangement joins TRBV2 to TRBJ2-1; a weak D match, TRBD1 (6 bases). CDR1 SNHLY and CDR2 FYNNEI come from the germline V gene. Trimming shortened V by 6 bases and J by 1 base, and 10 bases separated the two germline ends. This CDR3 contains 14 residues.

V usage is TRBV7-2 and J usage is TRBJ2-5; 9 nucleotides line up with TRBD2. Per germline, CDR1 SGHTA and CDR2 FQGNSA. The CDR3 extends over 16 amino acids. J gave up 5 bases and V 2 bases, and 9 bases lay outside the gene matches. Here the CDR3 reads CASSLSGGGAAETQYF. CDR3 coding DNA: TGTGCCAGCAGCTTATCTGGCGGGGGGGCCGCGGAGACCCAGTACTTC.

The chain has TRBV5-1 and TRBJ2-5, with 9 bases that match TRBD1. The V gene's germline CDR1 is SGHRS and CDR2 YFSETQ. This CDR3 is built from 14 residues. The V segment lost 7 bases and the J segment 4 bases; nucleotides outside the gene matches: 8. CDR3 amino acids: CASRSTGGSETQYF. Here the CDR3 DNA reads TGCGCCAGCCGGTCGACAGGGGGGTCAGAGACCCAGTACTTC.

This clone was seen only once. CDR3 bases: TGTGCCAGCAGTTACTCGTCGCGGAAACTCCAAGAGACCCAGTACTTC. This gives the protein CASSYSSRKLQETQYF. V gene TRBV6-2 or TRBV6-3 combines with J gene TRBJ2-5; no firm D call. With 0 bases removed from V and 1 base from J, the gap between germline ends came to 12 bases. Germline CDR1 reads MNHEY; CDR2 reads SVGEGT. The CDR3 extends over 16 amino acids.

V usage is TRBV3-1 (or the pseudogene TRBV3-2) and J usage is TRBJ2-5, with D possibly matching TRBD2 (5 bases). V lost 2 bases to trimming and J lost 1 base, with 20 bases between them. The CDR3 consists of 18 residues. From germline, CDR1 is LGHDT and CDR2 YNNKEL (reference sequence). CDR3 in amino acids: CASSQITARAAAQETQYF. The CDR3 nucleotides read TGTGCCAGCAGCCAAATCACGGCCCGAGCGGCCGCCCAAGAGACCCAGTACTTC.

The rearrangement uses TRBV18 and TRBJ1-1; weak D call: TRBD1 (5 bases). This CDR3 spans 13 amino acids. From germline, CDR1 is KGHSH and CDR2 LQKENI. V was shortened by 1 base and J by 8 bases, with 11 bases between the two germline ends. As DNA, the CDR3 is TGTGCCAGCTCACCACGGGGGGATGGCGAAGCTTTCTTT. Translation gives CASSPRGDGEAFF.

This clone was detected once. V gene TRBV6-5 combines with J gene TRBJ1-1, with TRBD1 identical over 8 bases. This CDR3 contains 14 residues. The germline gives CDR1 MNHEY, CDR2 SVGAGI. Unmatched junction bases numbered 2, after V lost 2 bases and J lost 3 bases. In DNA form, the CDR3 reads TGTGCCAGCAGTTACCAGGGGGCAGACACTGAAGCTTTCTTT. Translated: CASSYQGADTEAFF.

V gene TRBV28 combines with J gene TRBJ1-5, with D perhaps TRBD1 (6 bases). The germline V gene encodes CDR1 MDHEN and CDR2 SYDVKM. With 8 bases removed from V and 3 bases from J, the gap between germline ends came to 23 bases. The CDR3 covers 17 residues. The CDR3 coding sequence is TGTGCCAGCGCTAGCGGGAACAGGGAGCCCTACAATCAGCCCCAGCATTTT. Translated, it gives CASASGNREPYNQPQHF.

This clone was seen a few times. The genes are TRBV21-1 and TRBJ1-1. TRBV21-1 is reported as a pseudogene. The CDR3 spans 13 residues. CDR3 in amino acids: CASSNRSGVAAFF. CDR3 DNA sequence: TGTGCCAGCAGCAATCGTTCGGGGGTTGCGGCTTTCTTT.

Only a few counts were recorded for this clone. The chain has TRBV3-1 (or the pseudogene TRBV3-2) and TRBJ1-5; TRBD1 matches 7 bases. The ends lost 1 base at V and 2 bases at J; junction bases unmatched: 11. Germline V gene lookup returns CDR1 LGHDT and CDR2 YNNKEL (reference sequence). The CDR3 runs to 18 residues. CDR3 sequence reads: CASSQVQCRGPCNQPQHF. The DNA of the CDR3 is TGTGCCAGCAGCCAAGTCCAGTGTAGGGGGCCATGCAATCAGCCCCAGCATTTT.

CDR3 sequence: CSASNTNEKLFF. Written as DNA, the CDR3 is TGCAGTGCTAGTAACACCAATGAAAAACTGTTTTTT. The J gene is TRBJ1-4, the V gene TRBV20-1, with D unresolved. The CDR3 runs 12 residues. Germline V CDR1 and CDR2: DFQATT, SNEGSKA (reference sequence). Trimming stripped 3 bases from V and 5 bases from J, with 7 bases between.

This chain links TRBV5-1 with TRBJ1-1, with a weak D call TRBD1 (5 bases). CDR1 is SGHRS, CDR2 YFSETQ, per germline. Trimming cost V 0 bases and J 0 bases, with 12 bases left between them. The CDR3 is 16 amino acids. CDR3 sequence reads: CASSLASWGLNTEAFF. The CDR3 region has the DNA TGCGCCAGCAGCTTGGCCAGTTGGGGCCTGAACACTGAAGCTTTCTTT. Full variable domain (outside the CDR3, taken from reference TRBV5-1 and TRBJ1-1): KAGVTQTPRYLIKTRGQQVTLSCSPISGHRSVSWYQQTPGQGLQFLFEYFSETQRNKGNFPGRFSGRQFSNSRSEMNVSTLELGDSALYLCASSLASWGLNTEAFFGQGTRLTVV.

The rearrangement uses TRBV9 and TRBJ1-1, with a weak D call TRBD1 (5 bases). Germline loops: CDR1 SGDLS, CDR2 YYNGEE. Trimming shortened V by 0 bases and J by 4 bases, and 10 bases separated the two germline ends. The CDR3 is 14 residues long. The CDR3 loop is CASSVAGWGTEAFF. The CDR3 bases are TGTGCCAGCAGCGTAGCAGGGTGGGGCACTGAAGCTTTCTTT.

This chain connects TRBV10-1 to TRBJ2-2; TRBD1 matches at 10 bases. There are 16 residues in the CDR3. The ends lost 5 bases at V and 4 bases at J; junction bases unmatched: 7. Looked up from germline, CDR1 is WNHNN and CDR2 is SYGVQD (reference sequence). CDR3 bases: TGCGCCAGCAGTCCGGACAGGGGGATCGGCACCGGGGAGCTGTTTTTT. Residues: CASSPDRGIGTGELFF.

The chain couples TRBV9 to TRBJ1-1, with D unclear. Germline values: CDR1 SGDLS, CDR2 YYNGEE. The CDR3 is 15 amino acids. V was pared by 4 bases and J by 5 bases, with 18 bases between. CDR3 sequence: CASSLGPQRETEAFF. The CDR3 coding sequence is TGTGCCAGCAGCTTAGGCCCCCAGAGGGAAACTGAAGCTTTCTTT.

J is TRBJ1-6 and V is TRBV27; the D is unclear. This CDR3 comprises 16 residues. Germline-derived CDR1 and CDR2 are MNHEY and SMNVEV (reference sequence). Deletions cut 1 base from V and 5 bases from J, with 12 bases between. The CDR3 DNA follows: TGTGCCAGCAGTTTATACCCTTTGGCAGATAATTCACCCCTCCACTTT. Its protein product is CASSLYPLADNSPLHF.

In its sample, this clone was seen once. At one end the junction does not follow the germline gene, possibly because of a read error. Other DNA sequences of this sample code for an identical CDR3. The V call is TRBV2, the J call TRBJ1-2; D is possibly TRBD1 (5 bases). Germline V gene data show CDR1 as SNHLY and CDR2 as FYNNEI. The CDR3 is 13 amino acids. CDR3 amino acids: CASSEEQDYGYTF. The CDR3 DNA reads TGTGCCAGCAGTGAAGAACAGGACTACGGCTACACCTTC. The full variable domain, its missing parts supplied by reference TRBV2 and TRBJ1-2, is EPEVTQTPSHQVTQMGQEVILRCVPISNHLYFYWYRQILGQKVEFLVSFYNNEISEKSEIFDDQFSVERPDGSNFTLKIRSTKLEDSAMYFCASSEEQDYGYTFGSGTRLTVV.

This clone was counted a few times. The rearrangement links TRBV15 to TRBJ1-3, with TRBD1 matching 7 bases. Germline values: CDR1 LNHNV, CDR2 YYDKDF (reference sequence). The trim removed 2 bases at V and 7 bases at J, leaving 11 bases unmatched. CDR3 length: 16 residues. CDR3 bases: TGTGCCACCAGCAGAAACCCACAGGGGTCTATTAACACCATATATTTT. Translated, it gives CATSRNPQGSINTIYF. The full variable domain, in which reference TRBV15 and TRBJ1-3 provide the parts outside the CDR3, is DAMVIQNPRYQVTQFGKPVTLSCSQTLNHNVMYWYQQKSSQAPKLLFHYYDKDFNNEADTPDNFQSRRPNTSFCFLDIRSPGLGDTAMYLCATSRNPQGSINTIYFGEGSWLTVV.

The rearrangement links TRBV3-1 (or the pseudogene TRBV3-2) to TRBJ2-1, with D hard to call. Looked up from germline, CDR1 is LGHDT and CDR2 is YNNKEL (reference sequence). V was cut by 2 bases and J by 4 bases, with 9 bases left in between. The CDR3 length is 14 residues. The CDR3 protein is CASSQLGSYNEQFF. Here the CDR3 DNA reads TGTGCCAGCAGCCAACTAGGAAGTTACAATGAGCAGTTCTTC.

The CDR3 DNA is TGTGCCAGCAGTTCGATGAAGGGGTCACCCCTCCACTTT. Protein sequence: CASSSMKGSPLHF. The chain couples TRBV12-3 or TRBV12-4 to TRBJ1-6, with a tentative D call TRBD1 (5 bases). The V gene lost 4 bases and the J gene lost 10 bases, with 11 bases spanning the gap. The CDR3 covers 13 residues.

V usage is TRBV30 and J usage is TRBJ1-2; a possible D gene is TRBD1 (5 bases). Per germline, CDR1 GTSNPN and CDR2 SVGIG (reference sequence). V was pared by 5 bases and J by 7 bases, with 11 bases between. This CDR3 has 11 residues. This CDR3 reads CAWPTGGGYTF. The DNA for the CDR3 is TGTGCCTGGCCGACCGGGGGTGGCTACACCTTC.

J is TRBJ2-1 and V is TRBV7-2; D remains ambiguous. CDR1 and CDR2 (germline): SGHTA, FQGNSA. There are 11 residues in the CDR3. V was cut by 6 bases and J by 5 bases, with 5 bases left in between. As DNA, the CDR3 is TGTGCCAGCAGTAAAAACAATGAGCAGTTCTTC. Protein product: CASSKNNEQFF.

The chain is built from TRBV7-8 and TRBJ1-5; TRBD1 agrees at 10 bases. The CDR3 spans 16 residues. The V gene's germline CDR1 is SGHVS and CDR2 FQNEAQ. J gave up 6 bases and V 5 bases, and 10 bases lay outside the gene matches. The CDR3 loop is CASSPSGGTGAQPQHF. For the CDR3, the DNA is TGTGCCAGCAGCCCCAGTGGGGGGACAGGGGCTCAGCCCCAGCATTTT.

This CDR3 reads CSVAGLADTDTQYF. CDR3 in DNA: TGCAGCGTGGCGGGACTAGCGGACACAGATACGCAGTATTTT. This sequence joins TRBV29-1 and TRBJ2-3, with 11 bases that match TRBD2. The length of the CDR3 is 14 residues. V was clipped by 6 bases and J by 2 bases; unmatched bases: 4. CDR1 and CDR2 from the germline V gene are SQVTM and ANQGSEA.

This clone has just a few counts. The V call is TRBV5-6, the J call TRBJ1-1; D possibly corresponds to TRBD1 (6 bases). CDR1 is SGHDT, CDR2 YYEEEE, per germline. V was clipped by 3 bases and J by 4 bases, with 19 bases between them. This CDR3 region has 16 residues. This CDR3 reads CASSSLDSPKSTEAFF. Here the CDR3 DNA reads TGTGCCAGCAGCTCCTTGGACAGCCCCAAGAGCACTGAAGCTTTCTTT. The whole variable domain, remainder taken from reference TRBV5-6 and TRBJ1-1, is DAGVTQSPTHLIKTRGQQVTLRCSPKSGHDTVSWYQQALGQGPQFIFQYYEEEERQRGNFPDRFSGHQFPNYSSELNVNALLLGDSALYLCASSSLDSPKSTEAFFGQGTRLTVV.

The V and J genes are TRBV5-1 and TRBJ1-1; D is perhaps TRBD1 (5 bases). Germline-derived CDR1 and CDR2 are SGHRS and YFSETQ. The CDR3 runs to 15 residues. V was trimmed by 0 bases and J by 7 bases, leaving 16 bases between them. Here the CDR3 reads CASSLDLPGGSEAFF. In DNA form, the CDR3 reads TGCGCCAGCAGCTTGGATTTACCCGGGGGAAGTGAAGCTTTCTTT.

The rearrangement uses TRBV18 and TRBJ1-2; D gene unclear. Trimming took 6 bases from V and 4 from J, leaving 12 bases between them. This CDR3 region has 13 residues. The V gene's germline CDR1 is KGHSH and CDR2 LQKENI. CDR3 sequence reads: CASSLAAPYGYTF. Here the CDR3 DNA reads TGTGCCAGCTCTCTAGCGGCCCCCTATGGCTACACCTTC.